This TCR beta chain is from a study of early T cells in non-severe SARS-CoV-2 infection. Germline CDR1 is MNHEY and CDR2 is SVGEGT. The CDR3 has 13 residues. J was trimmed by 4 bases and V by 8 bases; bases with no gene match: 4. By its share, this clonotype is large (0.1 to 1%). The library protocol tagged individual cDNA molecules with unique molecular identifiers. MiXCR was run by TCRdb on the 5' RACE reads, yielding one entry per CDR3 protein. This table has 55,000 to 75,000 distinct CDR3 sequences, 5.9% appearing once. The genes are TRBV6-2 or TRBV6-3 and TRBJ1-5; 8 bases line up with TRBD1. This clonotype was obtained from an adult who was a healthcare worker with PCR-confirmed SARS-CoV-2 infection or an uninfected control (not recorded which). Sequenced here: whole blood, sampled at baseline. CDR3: CASWTGWNQPQHF. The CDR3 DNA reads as TGTGCCAGCTGGACAGGGTGGAATCAGCCCCAGCATTTT.